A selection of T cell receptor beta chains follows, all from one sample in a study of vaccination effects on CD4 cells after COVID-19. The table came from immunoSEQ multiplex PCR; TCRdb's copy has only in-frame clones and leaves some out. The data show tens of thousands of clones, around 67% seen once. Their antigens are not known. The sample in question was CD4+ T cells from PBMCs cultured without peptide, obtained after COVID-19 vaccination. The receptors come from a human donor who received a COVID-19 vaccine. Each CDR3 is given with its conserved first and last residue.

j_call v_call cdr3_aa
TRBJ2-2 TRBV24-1 CAPGARDSANTGELFF
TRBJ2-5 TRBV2 CASTTGQETQYF
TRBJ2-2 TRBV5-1 CASSFETAPNTGELFF
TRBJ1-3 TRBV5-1 CASSPASSGNTIYF
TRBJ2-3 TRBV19 CASSMGTDTQYF
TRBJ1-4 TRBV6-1 CASSDTTGARREKLFF
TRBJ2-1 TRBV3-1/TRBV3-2 CASTPGTSGEREQFF
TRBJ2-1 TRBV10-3 CAIGSQFYNEQFF
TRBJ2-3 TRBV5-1 CASSLTTDTQYF
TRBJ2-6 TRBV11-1 CASSPGGANVLTF
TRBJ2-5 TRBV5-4 CASSSSSGGPKGETQYF
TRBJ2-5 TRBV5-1 CASSARDRGFGETQYF
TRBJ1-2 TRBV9 CASSVEDRVGYGYTF
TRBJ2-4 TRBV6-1 CASSDLPAGTKNIQYF
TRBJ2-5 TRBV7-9 CASSLTSGGQETQYF
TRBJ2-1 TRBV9 CASSVDLGSNEQFF
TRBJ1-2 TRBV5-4 CASSSITGVSYGYTF
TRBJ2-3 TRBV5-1 CASSSGLAGGTSTDTQYF
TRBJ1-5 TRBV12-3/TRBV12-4 CASSLYEGMPQHF
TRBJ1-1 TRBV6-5 CASSSPGVLEAFF
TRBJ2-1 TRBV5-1 CASSATGTVYNEQFF
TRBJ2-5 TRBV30 CAWSIIFGETQYF
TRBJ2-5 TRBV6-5 CASSLQGPQETQYF
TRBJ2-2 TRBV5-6 CASIGGGGTGELFF
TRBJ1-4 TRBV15 CATSRDRAGVGEKLFF
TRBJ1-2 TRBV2 CASTYRDKVTGYTF